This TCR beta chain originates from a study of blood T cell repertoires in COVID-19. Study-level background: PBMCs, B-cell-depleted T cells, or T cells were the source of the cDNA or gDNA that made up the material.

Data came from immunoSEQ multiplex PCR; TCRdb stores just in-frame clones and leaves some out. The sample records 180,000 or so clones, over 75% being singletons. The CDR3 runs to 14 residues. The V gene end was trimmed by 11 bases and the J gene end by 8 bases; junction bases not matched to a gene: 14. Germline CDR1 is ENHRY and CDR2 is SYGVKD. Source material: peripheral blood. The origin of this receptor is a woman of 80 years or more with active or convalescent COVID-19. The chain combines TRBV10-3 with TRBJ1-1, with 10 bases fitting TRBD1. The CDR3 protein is CAVSPPGQGREAFF. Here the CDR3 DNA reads TGTGCCGTCTCCCCACCGGGACAGGGGAGGGAAGCTTTCTTT.